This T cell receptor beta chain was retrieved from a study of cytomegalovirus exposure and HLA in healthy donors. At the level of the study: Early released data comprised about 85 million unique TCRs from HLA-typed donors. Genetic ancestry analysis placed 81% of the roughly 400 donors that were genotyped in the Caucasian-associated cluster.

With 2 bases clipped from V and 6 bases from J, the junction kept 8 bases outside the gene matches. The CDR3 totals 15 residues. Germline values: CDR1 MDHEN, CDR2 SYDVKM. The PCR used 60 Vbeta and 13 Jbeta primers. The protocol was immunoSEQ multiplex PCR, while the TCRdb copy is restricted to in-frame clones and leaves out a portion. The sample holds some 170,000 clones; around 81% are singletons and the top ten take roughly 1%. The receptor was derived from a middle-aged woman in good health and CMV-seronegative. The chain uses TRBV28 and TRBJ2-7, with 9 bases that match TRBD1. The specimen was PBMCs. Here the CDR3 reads CASSLRGDRVGEQYF. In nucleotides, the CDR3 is TGTGCCAGCAGTTTAAGGGGGGACAGGGTGGGCGAGCAGTACTTC.